This TCR beta chain was retrieved from a study of T cell responses to AZD1222 COVID-19 vaccine. On this clone: No antigen is known for it.

This CDR3 is 15 amino acids long. Trimming took 5 bases from V and 3 from J; bases not matched to a gene: 8. Germline lookup yields CDR1 MDHEN and CDR2 SYDVKM. TCRdb's table, derived via immunoSEQ multiplex PCR, lists solely in-frame clones and lacks some. The table shows 200,000 or so clones, with around 86% occurring only once. The study's findings and limits: Repertoires were sampled only after the peak T cell response. The CD4 TCRs associated with vaccination extended across spike and predominated at 160-218 and 743-854. Most donors were white British, females outnumbered males, and clonal diversity was possibly underestimated.

Material: peripheral blood, obtained on day 0 of MenACWY control vaccination. The V and J genes are TRBV28 and TRBJ2-7, with 9 nucleotides matching TRBD1. This TCR came from an adult in good health. CDR3 sequence (DNA): TGTGCCAGCAGTCCCCCCGGGACAGGGCTCTACGAGCAGTACTTC. It yields the protein CASSPPGTGLYEQYF.